The 27 T cell receptor beta chains in this list originate from one sample, sequenced in a study of cytomegalovirus exposure and HLA in healthy donors (dated by TCRdb to the late 2010s). The library was prepared using the immunoSEQ multiplex PCR assay. A mixture of 60 forward primers for TCR Vbeta segments and 13 reverse primers for TCR Jbeta segments was used in the multiplex PCR. The table was pulled from immuneACCESS by TCRdb, which kept in-frame rearrangements only. Such tables lose some clones; where checked, under half of the loss comes from unresolved V genes, and the rest has no known cause. This sample comprises some 71,000 clones, about three quarters of them detected only once. The ten biggest clones cover over 2.5% of the sample. Sequencing was carried out using PBMCs. The receptors shown here come from a man younger than 35 in good health and CMV-seronegative.

Only a few counts were recorded for this clone. The genes are TRBV5-1 and TRBJ1-2; D ambiguous. V lost 2 bases to trimming and J lost 4 bases, with 15 bases between them. The CDR3 is made up of 15 amino acids. Germline assignment: CDR1 SGHRS and CDR2 YFSETQ. In DNA, the CDR3 is TGCGCCAGCAGCTTAGACAATCCCGGTGGCTATGGCTACACCTTC. It codes for CASSLDNPGGYGYTF.

This chain connects TRBV6-6 to TRBJ2-1, with D tentatively TRBD1 (5 bases). Trimming took 3 bases from V and 7 from J, leaving 19 bases between them. This CDR3 has 16 amino acids. Germline V lookup: CDR1 MNHNY, CDR2 SVGAGI (reference sequence). CDR3 DNA: TGTGCCAGCAGTTATTTTCGTGGGGCAGACACAAATGAGCAGTTCTTC. Amino acids: CASSYFRGADTNEQFF.

In this sample, this clone turned up a few times. V and J are TRBV5-4 and TRBJ2-2; 7 bases are a match to TRBD1. Trimming at V came to 4 bases and at J to 5 bases, leaving 8 bases not matched to a gene. CDR3 length: 15 residues. From germline, CDR1 is SGHNT and CDR2 YYREEE (reference sequence). The CDR3 DNA sequence: TGTGCCAGCAGCCTAACGACAGGGTTAACCGGGGAGCTGTTTTTT. This codes for CASSLTTGLTGELFF.

The V call is TRBV4-2, the J call TRBJ2-2; D is perhaps TRBD1 (6 bases). V was cut by 0 bases and J by 4 bases, with 9 bases left in between. Germline lookup yields CDR1 LGHNA and CDR2 YNFKEQ. CDR3 size: 15 residues. The chain's CDR3 is CASSQDRQVTGELFF. CDR3 DNA sequence: TGTGCCAGCAGCCAAGATAGACAGGTCACCGGGGAGCTGTTTTTT.

V and J are TRBV19 and TRBJ1-5, with a weak D call TRBD1 (5 bases). The germline CDR1 and CDR2 sequences are LNHDA and SQIVND (reference sequence). This CDR3 has 14 amino acids. The V and J ends lost 3 bases and 4 bases respectively, with 10 bases between them. CDR3: CASSIIGGNQPQHF. DNA for the CDR3: TGTGCCAGTAGTATCATCGGGGGGAATCAGCCCCAGCATTTT.

The chain combines TRBV5-1 with TRBJ2-5; 10 bases map to TRBD2. Trimming took 3 bases from V and 2 from J; bases not matched to a gene: 4. Per the germline V gene, CDR1 is SGHRS and CDR2 is YFSETQ. This CDR3 spans 15 amino acids. DNA for the CDR3: TGCGCCAGCAGCTCTACTAGCGGGGCTCAAGAGACCCAGTACTTC. Encoded protein: CASSSTSGAQETQYF.

The rearrangement links TRBV30 to TRBJ2-6; weak D call: TRBD1 (5 bases). CDR3 length: 15 amino acids. The germline V and J ends were trimmed by 2 bases and 2 bases, with 10 bases remaining between them. Germline lookup yields CDR1 GTSNPN and CDR2 SVGIG (reference sequence). Here the CDR3 DNA reads TGTGCCTGGAGTTCCAGGGTTGCTGGGGCCAACGTCCTGACTTTC. It is translated as CAWSSRVAGANVLTF.

CDR3 in amino acids: CATGDREDSPLHF. CDR3 bases: TGTGCCACCGGGGACAGGGAAGATTCACCCCTCCACTTT. This chain uses TRBV6-1 with TRBJ1-6; 9 bases align to TRBD1. The CDR3 extends over 13 amino acids. CDR1 is MNHNS, CDR2 SASEGT, per germline. Unmatched junction bases numbered 6, after V lost 10 bases and J lost 8 bases.

About this clone itself: At one end, the junction sequence differs from germline, possibly due to a read error. V gene TRBV28 combines with J gene TRBJ1-6; TRBD1 matches 8 bases. Germline values: CDR1 MDHEN, CDR2 SYDVKM. The CDR3 totals 16 residues. CDR3 nucleotides: TGTGCCAGCAGTTTATGGGAGGACAGGGATAACTCACCCCTCCACTTT. It is translated as CASSLWEDRDNSPLHF.

V is TRBV27 and J is TRBJ2-7; 9 nucleotides line up with TRBD1. Trimming took 0 bases from V and 0 from J; bases not matched to a gene: 6. The germline gives CDR1 MNHEY, CDR2 SMNVEV (reference sequence). CDR3 length: 17 residues. The CDR3 DNA follows: TGTGCCAGCAGTTTATCGCGAGGGACAGGGATCTCCTACGAGCAGTACTTC. Its protein is CASSLSRGTGISYEQYF.

This chain uses TRBV7-6 with TRBJ2-2; tentatively, D is TRBD1 (5 bases). This CDR3 is built from 13 residues. Germline CDR1 and CDR2: SGHVS and FNYEAQ. V lost 3 bases and J lost 12, with 14 bases in between. Written as DNA, the CDR3 is TGTGCCAGCAGCTTGCAGGGCATTGGGAAGCTGTTTTTT. Encoded protein: CASSLQGIGKLFF.

The V gene is TRBV14, the J gene TRBJ1-2; D remains ambiguous. Trimming took 0 bases from V and 4 from J, leaving 9 bases between them. CDR3 size: 14 residues. CDR1 and CDR2 (germline): SGHDN, FVKESK. The CDR3 sequence is CASSQDYRPYGYTF. CDR3 DNA sequence: TGTGCCAGCAGCCAAGACTACCGCCCCTATGGCTACACCTTC.

The chain couples TRBV6-1 to TRBJ2-3, with D possibly matching TRBD2 (6 bases). Trimming removed 8 bases at V and 0 bases at J, with 12 bases between. The length of the CDR3 is 14 residues. Germline values: CDR1 MNHNS, CDR2 SASEGT. The CDR3 DNA follows: TGTGCCAGCGCAGTAACTAGCAGCACAGATACGCAGTATTTT. Translated, it gives CASAVTSSTDTQYF.

This clone was counted between two and nine times. The chain uses TRBV9 and TRBJ1-2; the match to TRBD1 covers 7 bases. V was clipped by 0 bases and J by 7 bases; unmatched bases: 6. The CDR3 is 14 amino acids. CDR1 and CDR2 (germline): SGDLS, YYNGEE. The CDR3 nucleotides are TGTGCCAGCAGCGTAGGCACAGGGGAGACTGGCTACACCTTC. Translated, it gives CASSVGTGETGYTF.

This clone was seen more than once but under ten times. The gene calls are TRBV2 and TRBJ1-1; D unclear. Germline lookup yields CDR1 SNHLY and CDR2 FYNNEI. The CDR3 length is 12 residues. Trimming cost V 8 bases and J 6 bases, with 13 bases left between them. This CDR3 reads CASFQKHAEAFF. In DNA, the CDR3 is TGTGCCAGCTTCCAAAAGCACGCTGAAGCTTTCTTT.

This chain links TRBV18 with TRBJ2-1; 9 positions agree with TRBD2. V was pared by 4 bases and J by 6 bases, with 7 bases of the junction left unmatched. The germline gives CDR1 KGHSH, CDR2 LQKENI. The CDR3 has 15 residues. The CDR3 sequence is CASSRFSSGGNEQFF. The CDR3 coding sequence is TGTGCCAGCTCACGATTCAGTAGCGGGGGCAATGAGCAGTTCTTC.

V is TRBV28 and J is TRBJ2-4; unclear D gene. The CDR3 has 13 amino acids. V gave up 7 bases and J gave up 6 bases, with 13 bases separating them. Per germline, CDR1 MDHEN and CDR2 SYDVKM. CDR3 loop: CASTTNPGNIQYF. CDR3 sequence (DNA): TGTGCCAGCACTACTAACCCCGGAAACATTCAGTACTTC.

The chain couples TRBV5-4 to TRBJ1-1, with 7 nucleotides matching TRBD1. Germline trimming cut 3 bases from V and 11 bases from J; bases unmatched to any gene: 16. Germline values: CDR1 SGHNT, CDR2 YYREEE (reference sequence). The CDR3 extends over 15 amino acids. CDR3 in DNA: TGTGCCAGCAGCTCCCCCGGGCTCCGACAGGGCAATGCTTTCTTT. This translates into CASSSPGLRQGNAFF.

J is TRBJ1-2 and V is TRBV5-1, with 7 bases that match TRBD1. Germline loops: CDR1 SGHRS, CDR2 YFSETQ. V lost 0 bases, J lost 8 bases, and 7 bases stayed unmatched. The CDR3 loop spans 14 amino acids. CDR3 nucleotides: TGCGCCAGCAGCTTGGCCGGGACAGCCTTGGGCTACACCTTC. This codes for CASSLAGTALGYTF.

In this sample, this clone turned up once. The V and J genes are TRBV7-9 and TRBJ2-4, with 7 nucleotides matching TRBD1. Germline V gives CDR1 SEHNR, CDR2 FQNEAQ (reference sequence). V was pared by 1 base and J by 9 bases, with 15 bases of the junction left unmatched. This CDR3 region has 17 residues. CDR3 nucleotides: TGTGCCAGCAGCTTAGTACCTATGGGACAGAAGAGGGTCATTCAGTACTTC. Amino acid sequence: CASSLVPMGQKRVIQYF.

The genes are TRBV5-5 and TRBJ1-1; D might be TRBD1 (5 bases). The CDR3 has 12 amino acids. With 4 bases removed from V and 6 bases from J, the gap between germline ends came to 10 bases. Germline V lookup: CDR1 SGHKS, CDR2 YYEKEE (reference sequence). The CDR3: CASSRRAAEAFF. CDR3 DNA: TGTGCCAGCAGCCGCAGGGCCGCTGAAGCTTTCTTT.

Worth noting for this clone: This CDR3 is also generated by other DNA sequences in the sample. The chain carries TRBV6-5 and TRBJ1-2, with D perhaps matching TRBD1 (5 bases). Germline CDR1 is MNHEY and CDR2 is SVGAGI. The CDR3 has 15 amino acids. Trimming removed 6 bases from V and 5 bases from J, with 19 bases in between. This CDR3 is CASRTSGTAIYGYTF. The CDR3 region has the DNA TGTGCCAGCAGGACCTCCGGGACTGCTATTTATGGCTACACCTTC.

V is TRBV29-1 and J is TRBJ1-4, with unresolved D. The CDR3 is 13 residues long. The V gene's germline CDR1 is SQVTM and CDR2 ANQGSEA. The V end lost 6 bases, the J end lost 0 bases, and 8 bases lay between the germline ends. The CDR3 region has the DNA TGCAGCGTCGGAGTTGCAACTAATGAAAAACTGTTTTTT. It translates to CSVGVATNEKLFF. Together with reference TRBV29-1 and TRBJ1-4, the CDR3 gives the full variable domain: SAVISQKPSRDICQRGTSLTIQCQVDSQVTMMFWYRQQPGQSLTLIATANQGSEATYESGFVIDKFPISRPNLTFSTLTVSNMSPEDSSIYLCSVGVATNEKLFFGSGTQLSVL.

This chain uses TRBV5-1 with TRBJ1-1; D is perhaps TRBD1 (6 bases). Trimming pared 5 bases from V and 6 bases from J, leaving 17 bases between. The CDR3 runs to 14 residues. Germline-derived CDR1 and CDR2 are SGHRS and YFSETQ. In DNA, the CDR3 is TGCGCCAGCAGGCGGACTGAGGGGGGGGCTGAAGCTTTCTTT. This translates into CASRRTEGGAEAFF.

The gene calls are TRBV5-1 and TRBJ2-1, with a tentative D call TRBD1 (5 bases). V was shortened by 2 bases and J by 10 bases, with 10 bases between the two germline ends. The CDR3 covers 12 residues. Germline V gene lookup returns CDR1 SGHRS and CDR2 YFSETQ. The CDR3 DNA sequence: TGCGCCAGCAGCTTTACAGGACCGGAGCAGTTCTTC. Its protein product is CASSFTGPEQFF. Variable domain in full (rest from reference TRBV5-1 and TRBJ2-1): KAGVTQTPRYLIKTRGQQVTLSCSPISGHRSVSWYQQTPGQGLQFLFEYFSETQRNKGNFPGRFSGRQFSNSRSEMNVSTLELGDSALYLCASSFTGPEQFFGPGTRLTVL.

The CDR3 DNA reads TGTGCCAGTAGTAGCCTAGCGGCGGAGACCCAGTACTTC. This translates into CASSSLAAETQYF. This chain connects TRBV19 to TRBJ2-5, with 7 bases identical to TRBD2. The germline CDR1 and CDR2 sequences are LNHDA and SQIVND (reference sequence). Germline trimming cut 4 bases from V and 5 bases from J; bases unmatched to any gene: 4. The CDR3 has 13 residues.

V gene TRBV27 combines with J gene TRBJ2-1; D is perhaps TRBD2 (7 bases). Trimming removed 0 bases from V and 7 bases from J, with 16 bases in between. The CDR3 contains 16 residues. Germline values: CDR1 MNHEY, CDR2 SMNVEV (reference sequence). The CDR3, as DNA: TGTGCCAGCAGTTTATCTACCGGGGGGCAGCGAAATGAGCAGTTCTTC. Amino acid sequence: CASSLSTGGQRNEQFF.